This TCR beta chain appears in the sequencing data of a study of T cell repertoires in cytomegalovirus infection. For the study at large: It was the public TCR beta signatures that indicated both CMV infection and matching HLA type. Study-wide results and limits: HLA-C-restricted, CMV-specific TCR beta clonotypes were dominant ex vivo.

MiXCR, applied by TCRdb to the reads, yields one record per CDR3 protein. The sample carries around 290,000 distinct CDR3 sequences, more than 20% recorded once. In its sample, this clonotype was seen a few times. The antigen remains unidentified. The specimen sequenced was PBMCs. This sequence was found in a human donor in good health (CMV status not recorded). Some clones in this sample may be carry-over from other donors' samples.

The CDR3 nucleotides are TGTGCCAGCAGTGAATCCCGTTCTAATTCACCCCTCCACTTT. As protein: CASSESRSNSPLHF. J is TRBJ1-6 and V is TRBV25-1; D uncertain. The CDR3 loop spans 14 amino acids. With 1 base removed from V and 6 bases from J, the gap between germline ends came to 7 bases. Germline-derived CDR1 and CDR2 are MGHDK and SYGVNS.